This T cell receptor (beta chain) derives from a study of blood T cell repertoires in COVID-19 (dated by TCRdb to 2018 to 2020). Regarding the study in general: Collaborator samples came from the United States, Italy and Spain and covered acute and convalescent phases of COVID-19. The prospective study material was composed of cDNA or gDNA derived from T cells, B-cell-depleted T cells, or PBMCs. The dataset comprised deeply sampled blood TCRbeta repertoires from subjects exposed to, actively infected with, or recovered from COVID-19. The repertoires were made available in a free public database intended to serve as a resource for research on the immune response to SARS-CoV-2. The samples were drawn from two sources: the first 160 participants of the ongoing ImmuneRACE study, and 1,200 or so subjects contributed by 6 global collaborators. A de-identified subject ID, COVID-19 status, age in years and sex were almost always included in the sample metadata. Where HLA class I and class II types were available, the types were taken from metadata supplied by the sample provider, not from assay-based typing.

Concerning this clone itself: Its specific antigen is unknown. Per-nucleotide qualities are absent, and no much larger clonotype sits a single base away.

The paper's findings and limits, for the study overall: How much clinical and demographic metadata was included differed by source and by participant, and the metadata was provided uncurated.

Each collaborating institution followed its own protocols to collect whole blood in K2EDTA tubes. Collaborator samples were shipped for TCRbeta analysis as frozen whole blood, isolated PBMCs, or DNA extracted from either sample type. The CDR3 holds 11 amino acids from the cysteine to the phenylalanine. Only the CDR3 portion is preserved as DNA: 33 bases, with reading frame beginning at the first base. A distance of 6 bases separates the germline ends of V and J, which lose 8 bases and 5 bases respectively. Via the germline V gene, CDR1 is KGHDR and CDR2 SFDVKD. TCRbeta CDR3 regions were amplified from genomic DNA using the immunoSEQ Assay, a bias-controlled multiplex PCR. The paper's data handling went like this. The number of nucleated cells in each sample was estimated by amplification of reference gene primers within the assay. To quantify the absolute abundance of each unique TCRbeta CDR3 rearrangement, sequence reads were collapsed and filtered. For each sample, productive Simpson clonality was calculated by taking the square root of Simpson's diversity index across productive rearrangements. TCRdb stores this immuneACCESS table with in-frame sequences only. Part of the clones is absent; in the studies checked, under half of the shortfall reflects unresolved V genes, and no reason is known for the rest. The V and J calls and clone size were taken over from that table, and D and trimming were inferred from the DNA. The sample contains approximately 84,000 clones, approximately 87% of them found a single time. Of the sample, over 10% is held by the ten largest clones.

This sequence originates from a human donor in a cohort sampled during active COVID-19. The V and J genes are TRBV24-1 and TRBJ2-1; possibly the D gene is TRBD1, per 5 matching bases. Sequenced input: peripheral blood. This receptor carries the CDR3 CATKGDNEQFF. The DNA sequence is as follows: TGTGCCACCAAAGGGGACAATGAGCAGTTCTTC.